One and the same sample provided the 4 T cell receptor beta chains below, sequenced in a study of T cells in Graves' hyperthyroidism and ophthalmopathy. TCR beta CDR3 regions were amplified from RNA transcripts. RT-PCR in the first round (using the HTBI primer set) targeted the TCR CDR3. TCRdb used MiXCR to reprocess the multiplex PCR reads, holding one entry per CDR3 protein. The sample yields around 600,000 distinct CDR3 sequences, about 16% seen once. Sample: blood. Receptors originate from a woman between 40 and 50 years old with Graves' ophthalmopathy.

This clonotype has at least ten counts. The J gene is TRBJ2-5, the V gene TRBV12-3 or TRBV12-4; D is unresolved. V lost 0 bases and J 0 bases, leaving 11 bases between the germline ends. The CDR3 spans 16 residues. The CDR3 DNA reads TGTGCCAGCAGTTTAGCGCTAAGTCGGTACCAAGAGACCCAGTACTTC. This translates into CASSLALSRYQETQYF.

This clonotype appeared many times. The J gene is TRBJ2-1, the V gene TRBV2; D is unresolved. CDR3 length: 13 residues. Per germline, CDR1 SNHLY and CDR2 FYNNEI. Between the trimmed V and J ends, which lost 6 bases and 8 bases, there was a span of 14 bases. The CDR3 protein is CASRTLVLDEQFF. The CDR3 DNA reads TGTGCCAGCAGGACCTTGGTCCTGGATGAGCAGTTCTTC.

The chain recombines TRBV20-1 with TRBJ1-4; D is possibly TRBD1 (5 bases). V lost 2 bases and J 8 bases, leaving 24 bases between the germline ends. The CDR3 is 17 amino acids. Germline V gene data show CDR1 as DFQATT and CDR2 as SNEGSKA (reference sequence). CDR3 sequence (DNA): TGCAGTGCTAGATCCGCGAGTCGGGCAGGGCTTTGGGAAAAACTGTTTTTT. Translated, it gives CSARSASRAGLWEKLFF.

This clonotype was picked up many times. The V gene is TRBV18, the J gene TRBJ2-5; perhaps TRBD1 as D (5 bases). The V gene lost 4 bases and the J gene lost 5 bases, with 14 bases spanning the gap. The germline CDR1 and CDR2 sequences are KGHSH and LQKENI. The CDR3 runs 14 residues. DNA of the CDR3: TGTGCCAGCTCACGAACCACAGGCGCGGAGACCCAGTACTTC. This encodes CASSRTTGAETQYF.